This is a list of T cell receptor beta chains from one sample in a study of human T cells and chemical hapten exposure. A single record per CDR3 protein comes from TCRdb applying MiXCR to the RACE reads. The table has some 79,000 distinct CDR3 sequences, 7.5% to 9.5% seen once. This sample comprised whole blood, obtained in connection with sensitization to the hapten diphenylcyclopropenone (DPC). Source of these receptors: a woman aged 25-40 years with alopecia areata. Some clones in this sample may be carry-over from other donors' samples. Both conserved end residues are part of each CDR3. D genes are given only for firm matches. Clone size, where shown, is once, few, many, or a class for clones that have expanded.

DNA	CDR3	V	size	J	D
-	CASSTSGGEQYF	TRBV12-3/TRBV12-4	-	TRBJ2-7	-
TGCAGCGTTGAATTGGACAGGGGGAACCCCTACGAGCAGTACTTC	CSVELDRGNPYEQYF	TRBV29-1	many	TRBJ2-7	TRBD1
TGTGCCAGCACCCCGGGACAGGGGGCCGCTGGCTACACCTTC	CASTPGQGAAGYTF	TRBV6-5	-	TRBJ1-2	TRBD1
TGTGCCAGCAGCTTAAACACAGGGAATGGCTACACCTTC	CASSLNTGNGYTF	TRBV5-5	many	TRBJ1-2	-
TGTGCCAGCAGTGAAGGACCGAGAGCGGATACGCAGTATTTT	CASSEGPRADTQYF	TRBV2	many	TRBJ2-3	-
TGTGCCAGTAGTAGACGGGACAGGGACACCGGGGAGCTGTTTTTT	CASSRRDRDTGELFF	TRBV19	many	TRBJ2-2	TRBD1
TGTGCCAGCAGCCCTCACGCAACCACAGGGTCTGAAGCTTTCTTT	CASSPHATTGSEAFF	TRBV3-1	-	TRBJ1-1	-
TGTGCCAGCTCACCACCGAACGGGGGTCCCTCCTACAATGAGCAGTTCTTC	CASSPPNGGPSYNEQFF	TRBV18	few	TRBJ2-1	-
TGCGCCAGCAAGGACTTCAGACTAGGGGAATCAGATACGCAGTATTTT	CASKDFRLGESDTQYF	TRBV5-1	many	TRBJ2-3	-
TGTGCCAGTAGTATCGACCTCTACAATGAGCAGTTCTTC	CASSIDLYNEQFF	TRBV19	many	TRBJ2-1	-
TGTGCCAGCAGTTGGTCTAGCGGGGATTACAATGAGCAGTTCTTC	CASSWSSGDYNEQFF	TRBV6-5	few	TRBJ2-1	TRBD2
TGTGCCAGCAGTGAAGGATCAGGTGGGGATCAGCCCCAGCATTTT	CASSEGSGGDQPQHF	TRBV2	many	TRBJ1-5	-
TGTGCCAGCAGCCTGAGACTAGCCCCTTCCACAGATACGCAGTATTTT	CASSLRLAPSTDTQYF	TRBV5-4	many	TRBJ2-3	TRBD2
TGTGCCAGCAGTGACAGCGAACTGGATACGCAGTATTTT	CASSDSELDTQYF	TRBV6-4	many	TRBJ2-3	-
TGTGCCAGCAGCTTAGTTGGGACAGCGAGCATAGATACGCAGTATTTT	CASSLVGTASIDTQYF	TRBV11-2	-	TRBJ2-3	TRBD1
TGCAGCGTTTCGACTAGCGGTGCCCAGTACTTC	CSVSTSGAQYF	TRBV29-1	many	TRBJ2-5	TRBD2
TGCAGTGGGCGCGGGTATAATGAAAAACTGTTTTTT	CSGRGYNEKLFF	TRBV20-1	few	TRBJ1-4	-
TGTGCCAGCAGTTTAAGTCTAGCGGGAACCTACGAGCAGTACTTC	CASSLSLAGTYEQYF	TRBV27	-	TRBJ2-7	TRBD2
TGTGCCAGCAGTTCCCTAAGGGTCAGGGTAGAAGGTAACGATACGCAGTATTTT	CASSSLRVRVEGNDTQYF	TRBV6-2/TRBV6-3	many	TRBJ2-3	-
TGCAGCGTTGAACGGGGCCGAGGGACTGAAGCTTTCTTT	CSVERGRGTEAFF	TRBV29-1	-	TRBJ1-1	-
TGCGCCAGCAGGGCTACAGATACGCAGTATTTT	CASRATDTQYF	TRBV5-1	many	TRBJ2-3	-